Below are 24 T cell receptor beta chains sequenced from a single sample in a study of read filtering for tumor transcriptome and immune sequencing (TCRdb year 2020). The instrument given in TCRdb is Illumina HiSeq 4000. The Immunoverse kit was used to build TCR libraries from around 400 ng RNA, with molecular barcoded adaptors covering alpha/delta and beta/gamma chains. TCRdb reran the public reads through fastp at Q25 and MiXCR, keeping productive beta chains. Records with the same CDR3 protein are collapsed into one entry carrying the most frequent genes and DNA. The sample table records some 130,000 distinct CDR3 sequences; roughly 13% of these occur just once. 6.5% to 9% of the sample is taken by the ten largest. The material sequenced was a population of CD138-negative cells sorted from bone marrow. The sample's cell subset or site, from its label and the paper: bone marrow mononuclear cells depleted of CD138+ plasma/myeloma cells by negative magnetic selection. Every receptor here comes from a donor aged 40 or over with multiple myeloma.

CDR3 sequence: CASSLETGGHQPQHF. CDR3 sequence (DNA): TGCGCCAGCAGCTTGGAGACAGGGGGCCATCAGCCCCAGCATTTT. The V call is TRBV5-1, the J call TRBJ1-5, with 10 bases aligning to TRBD1. The CDR3 sequence is 15 residues long. From germline, CDR1 is SGHRS and CDR2 YFSETQ. Germline trimming cut 0 bases from V and 5 bases from J; bases unmatched to any gene: 2.

This clonotype was detected many times. V usage is TRBV5-1 and J usage is TRBJ2-3; 11 bases agree with TRBD2. The V gene end was trimmed by 3 bases and the J gene end by 2 bases; junction bases not matched to a gene: 2. The CDR3 length is 15 residues. In germline, CDR1 is SGHRS, CDR2 YFSETQ. CDR3 loop: CASSWGLAVTDTQYF. The CDR3 nucleotides are TGCGCCAGCAGCTGGGGACTAGCGGTCACAGATACGCAGTATTTT.

Comment on this clonotype: A much larger clone differs by one base, so this may be a read error. V usage is TRBV4-2 and J usage is TRBJ1-5; 8 bases map to TRBD1. J gave up 10 bases and V 3 bases, and 8 bases lay outside the gene matches. This CDR3 is built from 14 residues. Germline CDR1 reads LGHNA; CDR2 reads YNFKEQ. The CDR3 DNA reads TGTGCCAGCAGCCAGGACAGGGAGATCAAACCCCAGCATTTT. This gives the protein CASSQDREIKPQHF.

The sample holds many counts of this clonotype. V is TRBV19 and J is TRBJ2-3; the D is unclear. The germline V gene has CDR1 LNHDA and CDR2 SQIVND (reference sequence). This CDR3 has 15 residues. Trimming cost V 8 bases and J 0 bases, with 15 bases left between them. CDR3 amino acids: CASEARSASTDTQYF. The CDR3 DNA reads TGTGCCAGTGAGGCGAGGAGCGCTAGCACAGATACGCAGTATTTT.

About this clonotype: This likely traces to a read error, being one base from a far larger clone. The CDR3 DNA sequence: TGCAGTGCTGGCCCATTCAGGGCGGGGGGGCTTTCACCCCTCCTCTTT. It specifies CSAGPFRAGGLSPLLF. V gene TRBV20-1 combines with J gene TRBJ1-1; D may be TRBD1 (6 bases). Per the germline V gene, CDR1 is DFQATT and CDR2 is SNEGSKA (reference sequence). The CDR3 has 16 amino acids.

The chain recombines TRBV5-4 with TRBJ1-1; D unclear. The V gene's germline CDR1 is SGHNT and CDR2 YYREEE (reference sequence). This CDR3 comprises 13 residues. Between the trimmed V and J ends, which lost 3 bases and 5 bases, there was a span of 11 bases. CDR3 protein: CASSSTLTTEAFF. The CDR3 bases are TGTGCCAGCAGCTCAACACTTACGACTGAAGCTTTCTTT.

This chain joins TRBV5-1 and TRBJ2-3, with a possible D match to TRBD2 (6 bases). CDR1 is SGHRS and CDR2 is YFSETQ in the germline V gene. This CDR3 has 16 amino acids. V was pared by 0 bases and J by 4 bases, with 15 bases between. The CDR3, as DNA: TGCGCCAGCAGCTTGGCCGGCGGAGGGAGTCCAGATACGCAGTATTTT. Translated, it gives CASSLAGGGSPDTQYF.

This clonotype has a handful of counts. The chain uses TRBV6-2 or TRBV6-3 and TRBJ1-5, with D unclear. Trimming left V 5 bases short and J 0 bases short, with 8 bases between. CDR1 and CDR2 from the germline V gene are MNHEY and SVGEGT. The CDR3 is 14 amino acids. CDR3 sequence reads: CASSPQYSNQPQHF. The CDR3 DNA reads as TGTGCCAGCAGTCCGCAATATAGCAATCAGCCCCAGCATTTT.

This chain connects TRBV3-1 to TRBJ2-1; 11 bases map to TRBD2. The CDR3 spans 17 residues. Germline CDR1 reads LGHDT; CDR2 reads YNNKEL (reference sequence). The trim removed 4 bases at V and 8 bases at J, leaving 13 bases unmatched. CDR3 sequence: CASSPLISGRAPHEQFF. Written as DNA, the CDR3 is TGTGCCAGCAGCCCTCTAATTAGCGGGAGGGCCCCGCATGAGCAGTTCTTC.

As concerns this clonotype: A read error is possible here, since a much larger clone lies one base away. This chain uses TRBV6-2 or TRBV6-3 with TRBJ2-3; 8 bases align to TRBD2. From germline, CDR1 is MNHEY and CDR2 SVGEGT. This CDR3 is built from 14 residues. Trimming cost V 8 bases and J 6 bases; bases outside gene matches: 10. The CDR3 nucleotides are TGTGCCAGCGGTCGTCCGGGACTAGTGGATACGCAGTATTTT. It specifies CASGRPGLVDTQYF.

In regard to this clonotype: With a much larger clone just one base away, this may be a read error. The chain employs TRBV20-1 and TRBJ2-1; TRBD2 might be the D (5 bases). Between the trimmed V and J ends, which lost 5 bases and 7 bases, there was a span of 12 bases. The CDR3 totals 12 residues. Per germline, CDR1 DFQATT and CDR2 SNEGSKA (reference sequence). CDR3: CSAGRGPNEQFF. In DNA form, the CDR3 reads TGCAGTGCTGGCCGGGGTCCAAATGAGCAGTTCTTC.

This clonotype was seen repeatedly, ten times or more. V usage is TRBV5-8 and J usage is TRBJ1-5; D gene uncertain. Germline loops: CDR1 SGHTS, CDR2 YDEGEE. Trimming took off 2 bases at V and 5 bases at J, with 11 bases between the two ends. This CDR3 contains 14 residues. CDR3 residues: CASSLVGMDQPQHF. In nucleotides, the CDR3 is TGTGCCAGCAGCTTAGTAGGGATGGATCAGCCCCAGCATTTT.

This clonotype was counted once. A much larger clone is a single base away; this may be a read error. The chain has TRBV4-3 and TRBJ1-2; 7 bases match TRBD1. This CDR3 is built from 21 residues. Germline values: CDR1 LGHNA, CDR2 YSLEER. Trimming took 0 bases from V and 4 from J; bases not matched to a gene: 23. In DNA, the CDR3 is TGCGCCAGCAGCCAAGAGCGGGTAATAGGTTCAGGGGGAGCTTCGGGCTATGGCTACACCTTC. Protein sequence: CASSQERVIGSGGASGYGYTF.

This clonotype was seen ten or more times. The chain is built from TRBV5-1 and TRBJ1-5; D is possibly TRBD1 (5 bases). Trimming pared 6 bases from V and 5 bases from J, leaving 18 bases between. CDR1 is SGHRS, CDR2 YFSETQ, per germline. The CDR3 spans 15 residues. The CDR3, as DNA: TGCGCCAGCACCAGTTTTCAGGGTGTAGATCAGCCCCAGCATTTT. Translated, it gives CASTSFQGVDQPQHF.

This clonotype has a handful of counts. This may arise from a read error, as a much more abundant clone is one base away. For the CDR3, the DNA is TGTGCCAGCAGCTTGGGGTGGACAGCGCAGGAGACCCAGTACTTC. Amino acids: CASSLGWTAQETQYF. The rearrangement uses TRBV5-5 and TRBJ2-5, with D tentatively TRBD1 (6 bases). Germline V gives CDR1 SGHKS, CDR2 YYEKEE (reference sequence). The CDR3 has 15 residues. V shed 0 bases and J shed 5 bases, with 14 bases lying between them.

This clonotype was counted ten times or more. CDR3 sequence reads: CASSPDREGRGYTF. The CDR3 nucleotides are TGTGCCAGCAGCCCGGACAGGGAGGGACGTGGCTACACCTTC. The V call is TRBV6-5, the J call TRBJ1-2; 8 positions agree with TRBD1. The ends lost 6 bases at V and 7 bases at J; junction bases unmatched: 10. The germline CDR1 and CDR2 sequences are MNHEY and SVGAGI. This CDR3 is built from 14 residues.

In its sample, this clonotype was seen many times. This rearrangement joins TRBV14 to TRBJ2-1; maybe TRBD2 (6 bases). Germline loops: CDR1 SGHDN, CDR2 FVKESK. The CDR3 runs 16 residues. The V gene lost 0 bases and the J gene lost 2 bases, with 11 bases spanning the gap. This chain's CDR3 is CASSQEGGVTYNEQFF. DNA of the CDR3: TGTGCCAGCAGCCAAGAGGGCGGGGTGACCTACAATGAGCAGTTCTTC.

This clonotype was detected many times. The V and J genes are TRBV6-2 or TRBV6-3 and TRBJ2-6; 9 bases agree with TRBD1. This CDR3 is 18 amino acids long. J was trimmed by 0 bases and V by 2 bases; bases with no gene match: 5. Germline-derived CDR1 and CDR2 are MNHEY and SVGEGT. CDR3 protein: CASSYADRGLSGANVLTF. The CDR3 DNA sequence: TGTGCCAGCAGTTACGCGGACAGGGGACTCTCTGGGGCCAACGTCCTGACTTTC.

This clonotype showed up just a few times. Given a much more abundant clone one base away, this may be a read error. The chain combines TRBV3-1 with TRBJ2-7; the D gene is possibly TRBD2 (5 bases). CDR1 is LGHDT and CDR2 is YNNKEL in the germline V gene (reference sequence). The CDR3 consists of 14 residues. The CDR3 DNA follows: TGTGCCAGCAGCCTCCGGCCCGGAGGTTACGAGCAGTGCTTC. Residues: CASSLRPGGYEQCF.

This clonotype appeared a single time. A much larger clone differs by one base, so this may be a read error. The chain joins TRBV6-5 to TRBJ2-3; D unclear. The CDR3 runs 11 residues. Germline V lookup: CDR1 MNHEY, CDR2 SVGAGI. CDR3: CASSYGSTRYF. DNA for the CDR3: TGTGCCAGCAGTTATGGCAGTACGCGGTATTTT.

This clonotype has at least ten counts. V gene TRBV7-9 combines with J gene TRBJ2-6; D not resolved. Germline lookup yields CDR1 SEHNR and CDR2 FQNEAQ (reference sequence). This CDR3 has 17 amino acids. Trimming stripped 1 base from V and 2 bases from J, with 12 bases between. CDR3 DNA sequence: TGTGCCAGCAGCTTAGAAGTAGTAGATCCTGGGGCCAACGTCCTGACTTTC. The encoded protein is CASSLEVVDPGANVLTF.

In this sample, this clonotype turned up a few times. The rearrangement links TRBV12-3 or TRBV12-4 to TRBJ1-1, with D perhaps TRBD1 (5 bases). The germline V and J ends were trimmed by 8 bases and 1 base, with 14 bases remaining between them. The CDR3 consists of 14 residues. The CDR3 sequence is CASVLGAQNTEAFF. DNA for the CDR3: TGTGCCAGCGTCCTCGGGGCTCAGAACACTGAAGCTTTCTTT.

Comments on this clonotype: Just one base apart from a much larger clone, this may be a read error. The chain is built from TRBV18 and TRBJ1-5; D is uncertain. Trimming pared 4 bases from V and 4 bases from J, leaving 8 bases between. CDR3 length: 13 residues. Per the germline V gene, CDR1 is KGHSH and CDR2 is LQKENI. The CDR3 region has the DNA TGTGCCAGCTCACGGGTCAGAAATCAGCCCCAGCATTTT. Translation: CASSRVRNQPQHF. Full variable domain (outside the CDR3, taken from reference TRBV18 and TRBJ1-5): NAGVMQNPRHLVRRRGQEARLRCSPMKGHSHVYWYRQLPEEGLKFMVYLQKENIIDESGMPKERFSAEFPKEGPSILRIQQVVRGDSAAYFCASSRVRNQPQHFGDGTRLSIL.

This clonotype came up many times. V and J are TRBV29-1 and TRBJ1-3; D is unclear. The ends were cut back, 7 bases at V and 4 bases at J, with 11 bases in the middle. This CDR3 spans 12 amino acids. Looked up from germline, CDR1 is SQVTM and CDR2 is ANQGSEA. The CDR3, as DNA: TGCAGCGCCCGTCGTGGGGGAAACACCATATATTTT. Its translation: CSARRGGNTIYF.